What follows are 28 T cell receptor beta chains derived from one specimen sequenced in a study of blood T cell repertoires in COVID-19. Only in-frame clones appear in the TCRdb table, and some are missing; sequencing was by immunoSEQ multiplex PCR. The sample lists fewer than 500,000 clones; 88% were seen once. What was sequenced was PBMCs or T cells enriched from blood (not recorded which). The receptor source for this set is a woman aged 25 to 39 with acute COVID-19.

The CDR3 DNA sequence: TGTGCCAGCAGTTACTCGAGACAGGGGGTAGGGTATGGCTACACCTTC. Translating it yields CASSYSRQGVGYGYTF. The gene calls are TRBV6-5 and TRBJ1-2, with TRBD1 matching 9 bases. With 0 bases clipped from V and 5 bases from J, the junction kept 7 bases outside the gene matches. This CDR3 has 16 residues. Germline V gene data show CDR1 as MNHEY and CDR2 as SVGAGI.

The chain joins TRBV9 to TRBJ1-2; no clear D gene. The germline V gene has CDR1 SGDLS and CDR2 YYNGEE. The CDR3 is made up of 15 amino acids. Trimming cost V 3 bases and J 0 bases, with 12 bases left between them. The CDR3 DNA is TGTGCCAGCAGCGCCGCGACGGGAACTAACTATGGCTACACCTTC. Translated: CASSAATGTNYGYTF.

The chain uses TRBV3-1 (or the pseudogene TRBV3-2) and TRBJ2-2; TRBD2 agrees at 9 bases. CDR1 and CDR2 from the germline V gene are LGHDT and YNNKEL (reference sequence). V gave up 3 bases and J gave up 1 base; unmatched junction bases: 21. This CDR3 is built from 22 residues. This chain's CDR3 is CASSHNLAGDSRSRLNTGELFF. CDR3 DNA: TGTGCCAGCAGCCACAATTTAGCGGGGGACTCCCGATCTCGACTGAACACCGGGGAGCTGTTTTTT.

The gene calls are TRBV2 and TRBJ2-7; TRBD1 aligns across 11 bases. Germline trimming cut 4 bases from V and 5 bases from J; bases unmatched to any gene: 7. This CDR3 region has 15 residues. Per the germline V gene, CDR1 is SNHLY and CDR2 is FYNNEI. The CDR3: CASSGSDRGLDEQYF. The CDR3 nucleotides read TGTGCCAGCAGTGGCTCGGACAGGGGGCTGGACGAGCAGTACTTC.

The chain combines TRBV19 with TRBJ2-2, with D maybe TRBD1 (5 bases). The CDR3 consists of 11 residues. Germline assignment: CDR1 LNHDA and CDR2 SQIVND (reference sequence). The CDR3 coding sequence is TGTGCAGCAGGGTTTCCCGGGGAGCTGTTTTTT. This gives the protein CAAGFPGELFF.

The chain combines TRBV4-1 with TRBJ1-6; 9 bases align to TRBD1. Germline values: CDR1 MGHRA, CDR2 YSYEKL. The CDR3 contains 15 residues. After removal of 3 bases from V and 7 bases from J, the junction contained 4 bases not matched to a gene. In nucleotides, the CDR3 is TGCGCCAGCAGCCAGACGGGACAGGGAAATTCACCCCTCCACTTT. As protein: CASSQTGQGNSPLHF.

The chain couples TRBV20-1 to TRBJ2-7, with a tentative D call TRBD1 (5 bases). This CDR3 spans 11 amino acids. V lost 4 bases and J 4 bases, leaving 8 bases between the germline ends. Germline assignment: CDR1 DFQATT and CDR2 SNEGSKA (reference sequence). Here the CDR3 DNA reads TGCAGTGCTATGGGGCATTACGAGCAGTACTTC. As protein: CSAMGHYEQYF.

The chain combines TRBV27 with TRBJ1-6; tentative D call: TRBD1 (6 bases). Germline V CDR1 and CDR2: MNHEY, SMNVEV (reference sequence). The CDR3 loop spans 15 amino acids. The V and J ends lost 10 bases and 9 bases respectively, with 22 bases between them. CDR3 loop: CATNTGFLGSSPLHF. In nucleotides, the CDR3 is TGTGCCACCAATACAGGGTTTCTAGGTAGTTCACCCCTCCACTTT.

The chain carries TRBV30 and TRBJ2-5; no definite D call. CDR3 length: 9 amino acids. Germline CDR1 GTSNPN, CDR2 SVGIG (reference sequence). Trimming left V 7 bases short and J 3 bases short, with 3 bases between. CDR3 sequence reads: CASKETQYF. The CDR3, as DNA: TGTGCCTCCAAAGAGACCCAGTACTTC.

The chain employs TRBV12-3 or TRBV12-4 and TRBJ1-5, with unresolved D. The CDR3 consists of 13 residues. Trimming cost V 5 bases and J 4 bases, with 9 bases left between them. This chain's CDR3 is CASSPSRNQPQHF. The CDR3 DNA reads TGTGCCAGCAGTCCCAGCAGGAATCAGCCCCAGCATTTT.

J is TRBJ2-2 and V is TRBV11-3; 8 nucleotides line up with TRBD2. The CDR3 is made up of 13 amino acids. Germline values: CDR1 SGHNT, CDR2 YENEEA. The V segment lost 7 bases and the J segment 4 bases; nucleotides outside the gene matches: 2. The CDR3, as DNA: TGTGCCAGCACCGCGGGGGGCACCGGGGAGCTGTTTTTT. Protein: CASTAGGTGELFF.

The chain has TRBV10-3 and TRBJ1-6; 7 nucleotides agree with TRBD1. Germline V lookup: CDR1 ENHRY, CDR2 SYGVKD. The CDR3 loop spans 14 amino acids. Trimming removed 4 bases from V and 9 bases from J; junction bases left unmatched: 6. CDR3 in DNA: TGTGCCATCAGTGGTGTGGCAGGGGGTTCACCCCTCCACTTT. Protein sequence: CAISGVAGGSPLHF.

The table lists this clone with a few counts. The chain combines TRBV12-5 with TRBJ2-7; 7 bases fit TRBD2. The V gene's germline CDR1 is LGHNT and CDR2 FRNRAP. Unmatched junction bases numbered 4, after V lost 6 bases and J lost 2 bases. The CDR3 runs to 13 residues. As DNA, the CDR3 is TGTGCTAGTGGCGGGACTAAAACCTACGAGCAGTACTTC. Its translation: CASGGTKTYEQYF.

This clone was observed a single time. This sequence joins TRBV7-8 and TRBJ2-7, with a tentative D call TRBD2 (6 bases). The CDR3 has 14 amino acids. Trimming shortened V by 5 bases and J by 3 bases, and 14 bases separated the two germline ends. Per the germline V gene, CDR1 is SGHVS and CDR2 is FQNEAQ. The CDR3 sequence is CASSPGDSFYEQYF. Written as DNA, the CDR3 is TGTGCCAGCAGCCCGGGGGACTCCTTCTACGAGCAGTACTTC.

CDR3 DNA: TGTGCCAGCTCTCCGGGGCAGGGGATCGAGGCTTTCTTT. Translating gives CASSPGQGIEAFF. The rearrangement uses TRBV18 and TRBJ1-1; D is possibly TRBD1 (6 bases). The germline CDR1 and CDR2 sequences are KGHSH and LQKENI. The V gene lost 6 bases and the J gene lost 11 bases, with 19 bases spanning the gap. The CDR3 is 13 amino acids.

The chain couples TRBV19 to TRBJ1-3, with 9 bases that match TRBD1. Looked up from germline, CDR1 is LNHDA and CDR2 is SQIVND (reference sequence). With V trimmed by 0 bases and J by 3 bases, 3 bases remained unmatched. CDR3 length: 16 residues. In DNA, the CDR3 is TGTGCCAGTAGTATAGAACAGGGGGCGCGTGGAAACACCATATATTTT. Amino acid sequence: CASSIEQGARGNTIYF.

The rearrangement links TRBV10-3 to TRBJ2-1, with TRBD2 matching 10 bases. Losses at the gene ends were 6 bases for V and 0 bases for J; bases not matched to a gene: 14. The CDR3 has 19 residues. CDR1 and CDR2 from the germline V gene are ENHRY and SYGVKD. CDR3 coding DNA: TGTGCCATCAGGGGGGGTAGCGGGGGGTCCATAAGCTCCTACAATGAGCAGTTCTTC. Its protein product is CAIRGGSGGSISSYNEQFF.

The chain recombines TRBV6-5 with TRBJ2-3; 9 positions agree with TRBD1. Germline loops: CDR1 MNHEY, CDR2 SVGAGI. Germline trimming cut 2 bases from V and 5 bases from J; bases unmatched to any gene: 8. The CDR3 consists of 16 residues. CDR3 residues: CASSYGRQGGGDTQYF. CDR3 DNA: TGTGCCAGCAGTTACGGTAGACAGGGGGGCGGAGATACGCAGTATTTT.

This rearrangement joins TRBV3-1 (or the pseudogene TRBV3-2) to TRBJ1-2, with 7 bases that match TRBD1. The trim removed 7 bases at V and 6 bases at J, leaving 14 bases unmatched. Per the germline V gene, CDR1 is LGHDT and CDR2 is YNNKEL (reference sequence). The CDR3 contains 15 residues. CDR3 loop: CASNPGGQAVNGYTF. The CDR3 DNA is TGTGCCAGCAACCCAGGGGGGCAGGCAGTGAATGGCTACACCTTC.

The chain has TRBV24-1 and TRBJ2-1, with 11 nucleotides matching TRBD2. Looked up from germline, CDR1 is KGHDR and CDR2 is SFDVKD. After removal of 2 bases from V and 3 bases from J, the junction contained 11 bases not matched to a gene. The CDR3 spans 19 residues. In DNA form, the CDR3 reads TGTGCCACCAGTGATTACATACCCCCCGGGACTAGCGGCTACAATGAGCAGTTCTTC. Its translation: CATSDYIPPGTSGYNEQFF.

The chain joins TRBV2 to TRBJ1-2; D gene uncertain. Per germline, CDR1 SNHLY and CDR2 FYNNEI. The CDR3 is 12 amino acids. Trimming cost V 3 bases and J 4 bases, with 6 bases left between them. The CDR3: CASSENSYGYTF. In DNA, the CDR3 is TGTGCCAGCAGTGAGAACAGCTATGGCTACACCTTC.

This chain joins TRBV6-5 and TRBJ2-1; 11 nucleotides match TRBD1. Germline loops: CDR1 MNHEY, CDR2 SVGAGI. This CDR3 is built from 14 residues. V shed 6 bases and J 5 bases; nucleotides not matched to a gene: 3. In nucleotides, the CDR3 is TGTGCCAGCAGACCGGACAGGGGGCACAATGAGCAGTTCTTC. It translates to CASRPDRGHNEQFF.

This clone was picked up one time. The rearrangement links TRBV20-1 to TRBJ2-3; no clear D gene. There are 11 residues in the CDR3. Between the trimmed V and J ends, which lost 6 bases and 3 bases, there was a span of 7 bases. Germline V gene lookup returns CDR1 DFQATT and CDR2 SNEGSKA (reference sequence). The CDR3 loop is CSALFTDTQYF. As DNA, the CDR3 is TGCAGTGCCCTATTTACAGATACGCAGTATTTT.

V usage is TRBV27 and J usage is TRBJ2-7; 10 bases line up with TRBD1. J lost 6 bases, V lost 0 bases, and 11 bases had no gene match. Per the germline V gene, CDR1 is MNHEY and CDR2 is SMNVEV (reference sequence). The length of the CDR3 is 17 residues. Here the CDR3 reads CASSLSIRATGGFEQYF. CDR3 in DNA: TGTGCCAGCAGTTTATCGATCCGTGCGACAGGGGGCTTCGAGCAGTACTTC.

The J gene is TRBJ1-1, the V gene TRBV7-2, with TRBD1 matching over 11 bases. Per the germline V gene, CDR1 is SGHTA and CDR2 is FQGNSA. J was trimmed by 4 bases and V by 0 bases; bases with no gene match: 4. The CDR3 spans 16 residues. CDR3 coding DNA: TGTGCCAGCAGCTTAGCGCGTGGGACAGGGGGCACTGAAGCTTTCTTT. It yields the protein CASSLARGTGGTEAFF.

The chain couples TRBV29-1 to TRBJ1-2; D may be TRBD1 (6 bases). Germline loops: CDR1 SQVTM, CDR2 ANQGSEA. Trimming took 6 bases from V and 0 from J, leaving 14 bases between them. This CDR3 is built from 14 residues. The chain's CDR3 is CSVLSGQPNYGYTF. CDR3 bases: TGCAGCGTCCTTTCGGGACAACCTAACTATGGCTACACCTTC.

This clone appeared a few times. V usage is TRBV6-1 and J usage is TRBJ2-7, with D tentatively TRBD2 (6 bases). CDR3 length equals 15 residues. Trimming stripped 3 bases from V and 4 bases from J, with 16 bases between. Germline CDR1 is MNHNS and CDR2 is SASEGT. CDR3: CASSDFFGGVYEQYF. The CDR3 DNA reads TGTGCCAGCAGTGATTTTTTCGGGGGTGTTTACGAGCAGTACTTC.

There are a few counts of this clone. The CDR3: CASSIGSGTGGPEAFF. In nucleotides, the CDR3 is TGTGCCAGTAGTATCGGGTCCGGGACAGGGGGCCCCGAAGCTTTCTTT. This chain connects TRBV19 to TRBJ1-1; 12 bases map to TRBD1. V was clipped by 3 bases and J by 8 bases; unmatched bases: 10. This CDR3 contains 16 residues. Germline V lookup: CDR1 LNHDA, CDR2 SQIVND (reference sequence).